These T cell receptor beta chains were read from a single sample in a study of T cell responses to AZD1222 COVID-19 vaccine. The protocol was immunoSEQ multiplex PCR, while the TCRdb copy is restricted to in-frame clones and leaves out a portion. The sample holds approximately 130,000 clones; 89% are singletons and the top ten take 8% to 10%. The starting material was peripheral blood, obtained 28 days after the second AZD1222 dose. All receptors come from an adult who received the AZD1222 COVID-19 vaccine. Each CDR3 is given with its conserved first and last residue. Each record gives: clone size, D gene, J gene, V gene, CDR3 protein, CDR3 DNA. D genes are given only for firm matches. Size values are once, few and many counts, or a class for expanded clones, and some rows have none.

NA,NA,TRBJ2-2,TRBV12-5,CASGATGELFF,TGTGCTAGTGGGGCGACCGGGGAGCTGTTTTTT
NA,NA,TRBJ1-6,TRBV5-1,CASSLAAHNSPLHF,TGCGCCAGCAGCTTGGCCGCTCATAATTCACCCCTCCACTTT
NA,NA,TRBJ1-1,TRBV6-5,CASSFVQGTEAFF,TGTGCCAGCAGTTTTGTACAGGGTACTGAAGCTTTCTTT
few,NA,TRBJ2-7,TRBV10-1,CASSGQGYNEQYF,TGCGCCAGCAGTGGCCAGGGTTACAACGAGCAGTACTTC
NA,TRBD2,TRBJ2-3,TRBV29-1,CSVESVAGGATDTQYF,TGCAGCGTTGAATCAGTAGCGGGGGGGGCCACAGATACGCAGTATTTT
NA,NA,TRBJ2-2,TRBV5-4,CASSWRSGTGELFF,TGTGCCAGCAGTTGGAGGTCAGGGACCGGGGAGCTGTTTTTT
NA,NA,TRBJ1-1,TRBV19,CASSYPSKGTEAFF,TGTGCCAGTAGTTACCCGTCGAAAGGGACTGAAGCTTTCTTT
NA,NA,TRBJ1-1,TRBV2,CASRVGVGAEAFF,TGTGCCAGCAGGGTTGGGGTCGGTGCTGAAGCTTTCTTT
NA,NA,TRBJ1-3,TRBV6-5,CASSYSAGNTIYF,TGTGCCAGCAGTTACTCGGCCGGAAACACCATATATTTT
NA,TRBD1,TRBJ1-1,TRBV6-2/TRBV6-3,CASSPDRAELYTEAFF,TGTGCCAGCAGTCCGGACAGGGCGGAGCTTTACACTGAAGCTTTCTTT
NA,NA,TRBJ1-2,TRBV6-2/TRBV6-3,CASSYSTGVNYGYTF,TGTGCCAGCAGTTACTCGACGGGGGTTAACTATGGCTACACCTTC
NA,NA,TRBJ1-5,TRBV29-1,CSVWDGDQPQHF,TGCAGCGTTTGGGACGGAGATCAGCCCCAGCATTTT
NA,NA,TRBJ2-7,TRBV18,CASCRRDLCSYEQYF,TGTGCCAGCTGCAGACGGGACCTCTGCTCCTACGAGCAGTACTTC
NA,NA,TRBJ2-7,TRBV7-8,CASSDDSLRAAYEQYF,TGTGCCAGCAGCGACGACTCACTCAGGGCGGCCTACGAGCAGTACTTC
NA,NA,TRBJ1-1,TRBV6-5,CASSYQVTLGSTEAFF,TGTGCCAGCAGTTACCAGGTTACCTTGGGGTCCACTGAAGCTTTCTTT
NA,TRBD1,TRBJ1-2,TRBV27,CASSRTGMPYGYTF,TGTGCCAGCAGTCGGACAGGGATGCCCTATGGCTACACCTTC
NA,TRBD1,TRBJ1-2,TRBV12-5,CASGLTTGRDGYTF,TGTGCTAGTGGTCTAACGACAGGGCGGGATGGCTACACCTTC
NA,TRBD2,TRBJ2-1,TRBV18,CASSPRLAGGNEQFF,TGTGCCAGCTCACCAAGGCTAGCGGGAGGCAACGAGCAGTTCTTC
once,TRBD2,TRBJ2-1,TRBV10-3,CAISEPGRENVNEQFF,TGTGCCATCAGTGAGCCAGGGCGGGAGAACGTCAATGAGCAGTTCTTC
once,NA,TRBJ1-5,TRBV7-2,CASNPSGAASQPQHF,TGTGCCAGCAACCCATCGGGGGCGGCGAGTCAGCCCCAGCATTTT
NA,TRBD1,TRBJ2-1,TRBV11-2,CASSYRQGPYNEQFF,TGTGCCAGCAGCTATAGACAGGGACCCTACAATGAGCAGTTCTTC
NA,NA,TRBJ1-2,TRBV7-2,CASSAQGANYGYTF,TGTGCCAGCAGCGCACAGGGAGCTAACTATGGCTACACCTTC
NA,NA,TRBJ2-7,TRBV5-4,CASSPRGPYEQYF,TGTGCCAGCAGCCCCCGGGGCCCCTACGAGCAGTACTTC
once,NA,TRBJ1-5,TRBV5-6,CASSLRETNQPQHF,TGTGCCAGCAGCTTACGGGAAACTAATCAGCCCCAGCATTTT
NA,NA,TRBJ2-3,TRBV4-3,CASSQDPGGLGTDTQYF,TGCGCCAGCAGCCAAGATCCGGGGGGCCTCGGCACAGATACGCAGTATTTT
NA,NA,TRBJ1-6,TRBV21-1,CATPQTCLHF,TGTGCCACTCCCCAAACTTGCCTCCACTTT
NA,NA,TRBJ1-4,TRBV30,CAWSRRGEKLFF,TGTGCCTGGAGCCGACGAGGAGAAAAACTGTTTTTT
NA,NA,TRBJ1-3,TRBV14,CASSQDSSGNTIYF,TGTGCCAGCAGCCAAGACAGCTCTGGAAACACCATATATTTT
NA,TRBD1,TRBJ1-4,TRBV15,CATSPGGRTNEKLFF,TGTGCCACCAGCCCAGGGGGAAGGACTAATGAAAAACTGTTTTTT
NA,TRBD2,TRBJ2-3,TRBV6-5,CASRAGADTQYF,TGTGCCAGCAGGGCGGGGGCAGATACGCAGTATTTT
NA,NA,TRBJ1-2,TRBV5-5,CASSSTGKFNGYTF,TGTGCCAGCAGCTCTACCGGGAAGTTTAATGGCTACACCTTC
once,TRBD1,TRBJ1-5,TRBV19,CASRLQGASNQPQHF,TGTGCCAGTAGACTTCAGGGGGCTAGCAATCAGCCCCAGCATTTT
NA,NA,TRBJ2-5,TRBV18,CASSPVVGVGQETQYF,TGTGCCAGCTCACCTGTTGTGGGAGTGGGGCAAGAGACCCAGTACTTC
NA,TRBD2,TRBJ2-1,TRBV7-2,CASSLDSGGHNEQFF,TGTGCCAGCAGCTTAGACAGCGGGGGCCACAATGAGCAGTTCTTC
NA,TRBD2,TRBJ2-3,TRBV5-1,CASSLGLAQDTQYF,TGCGCCAGCAGTCTGGGACTAGCGCAAGATACGCAGTATTTT
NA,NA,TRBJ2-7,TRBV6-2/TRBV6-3,CASSYSLKAGLSYEQYF,TGTGCCAGCAGTTACTCCTTAAAAGCGGGTCTCTCCTACGAGCAGTACTTC
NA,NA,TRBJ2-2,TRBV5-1,CASSFNSGGTGELFF,TGCGCCAGCAGCTTTAATAGCGGAGGAACCGGGGAGCTGTTTTTT
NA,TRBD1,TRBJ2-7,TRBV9,CASSRGQGDYEQYF,TGTGCCAGCTCTCGGGGACAGGGAGATTACGAGCAGTACTTC
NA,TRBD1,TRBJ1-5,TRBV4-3,CASSQGQGAGQPQHF,TGCGCCAGCAGCCAAGGACAGGGGGCAGGTCAGCCCCAGCATTTT
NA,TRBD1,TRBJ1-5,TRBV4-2,CASSQGQLNQPQHF,TGTGCCAGCAGCCAGGGACAGCTCAATCAGCCCCAGCATTTT
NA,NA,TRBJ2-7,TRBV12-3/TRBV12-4,CASTTATYEQYF,TGTGCCAGCACAACAGCCACCTACGAGCAGTACTTC
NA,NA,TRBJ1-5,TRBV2,CASRDTEAQPQHF,TGTGCCAGCAGGGACACGGAGGCTCAGCCCCAGCATTTT